One and the same sample provided the 2 T cell receptor beta chains below, sequenced in a study of cytomegalovirus exposure and HLA in healthy donors. Profiled with immunoSEQ multiplex PCR; TCRdb holds only in-frame clones, not every one. The table has 130,000 to 150,000 clones, roughly nine tenths seen once; the top ten hold about 0.65%. The sequencing sample was made of PBMCs. These receptor sequences come from a man aged 18-30 years in good health and CMV-seronegative.

The rearrangement uses TRBV5-4 and TRBJ2-5, with a weak D call TRBD2 (7 bases). With 0 bases removed from V and 5 bases from J, the gap between germline ends came to 11 bases. CDR3 size: 14 residues. The germline CDR1 and CDR2 sequences are SGHNT and YYREEE (reference sequence). Written as DNA, the CDR3 is TGTGCCAGCAGCTTGGAAAGGGGGGGGGAGACCCAGTACTTC. Residues: CASSLERGGETQYF.

The rearrangement joins TRBV5-6 to TRBJ1-6; 7 positions agree with TRBD1. The CDR3 is 17 residues long. V shed 2 bases, J shed 5 bases, and the junction held 10 bases outside the gene matches. Per the germline V gene, CDR1 is SGHDT and CDR2 is YYEEEE. CDR3 DNA: TGTGCCAGCAGCTTCCGGAGGGGGCTCGCAAATAATTCACCCCTCCACTTT. It encodes CASSFRRGLANNSPLHF.